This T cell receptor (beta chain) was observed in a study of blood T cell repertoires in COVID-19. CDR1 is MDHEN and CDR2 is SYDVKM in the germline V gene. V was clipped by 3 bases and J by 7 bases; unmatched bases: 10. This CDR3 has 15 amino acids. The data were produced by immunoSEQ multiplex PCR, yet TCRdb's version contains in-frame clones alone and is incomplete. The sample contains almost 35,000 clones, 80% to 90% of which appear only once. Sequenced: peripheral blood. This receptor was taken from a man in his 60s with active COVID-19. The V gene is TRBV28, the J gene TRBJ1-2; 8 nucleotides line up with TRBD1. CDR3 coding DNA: TGTGCCAGCAGTTTCCAGGCCAGGGGGCCCTCTGGCTACACCTTC. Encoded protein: CASSFQARGPSGYTF.